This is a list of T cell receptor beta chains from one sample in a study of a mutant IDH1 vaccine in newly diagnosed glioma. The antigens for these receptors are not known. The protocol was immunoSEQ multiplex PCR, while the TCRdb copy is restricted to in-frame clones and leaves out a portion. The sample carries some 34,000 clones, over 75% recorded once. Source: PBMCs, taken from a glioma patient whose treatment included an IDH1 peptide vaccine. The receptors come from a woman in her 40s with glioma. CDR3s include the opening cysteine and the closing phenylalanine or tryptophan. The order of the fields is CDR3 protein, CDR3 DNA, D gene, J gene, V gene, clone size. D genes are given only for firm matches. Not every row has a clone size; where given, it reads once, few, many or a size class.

CDR3: CASSAYTGTRAGTDTQYF; DNA: TGTGCCAGCAGCGCTTACACAGGAACCCGGGCAGGCACAGATACGCAGTATTTT; D: NA; J: TRBJ2-3; V: TRBV7-2; size: NA
CDR3: CASSLGIQGDTEAFF; DNA: TGTGCCAGCAGTTTGGGGATACAGGGAGACACTGAAGCTTTCTTT; D: NA; J: TRBJ1-1; V: TRBV6-5; size: NA
CDR3: CASSPFTGNLNTEAFF; DNA: TGTGCCAGCAGCCCCTTCACAGGAAACCTAAACACTGAAGCTTTCTTT; D: NA; J: TRBJ1-1; V: TRBV4-2; size: NA
CDR3: CASSGRVNQPQHF; DNA: TGTGCCAGTAGTGGCAGGGTTAATCAGCCCCAGCATTTT; D: NA; J: TRBJ1-5; V: TRBV19; size: NA
CDR3: CASSQGPGGAEAFF; DNA: TGTGCCAGCAGCCAGGGCCCGGGGGGGGCTGAAGCTTTCTTT; D: NA; J: TRBJ1-1; V: TRBV4-2; size: NA
CDR3: CAYQRYRTATGYTF; DNA: TGTGCCTACCAACGCTATCGGACAGCGACTGGCTACACCTTC; D: NA; J: TRBJ1-2; V: TRBV30; size: NA
CDR3: CASSKTVNYGYTF; DNA: TGCGCCAGCAGCAAGACCGTTAACTATGGCTACACCTTC; D: NA; J: TRBJ1-2; V: TRBV5-1; size: NA
CDR3: CASSHQGQGGQPQHF; DNA: TGTGCCAGCAGTCATCAGGGACAGGGCGGTCAGCCCCAGCATTTT; D: TRBD1; J: TRBJ1-5; V: TRBV28; size: NA
CDR3: CASRENRLADTQYF; DNA: TGCGCCAGCCGCGAGAACAGGCTAGCAGATACGCAGTATTTT; D: NA; J: TRBJ2-3; V: TRBV5-1; size: NA
CDR3: CASSFGIQPLNTEAFF; DNA: TGTGCCAGCAGCTTCGGTATTCAGCCTTTGAACACTGAAGCTTTCTTT; D: NA; J: TRBJ1-1; V: TRBV5-6; size: NA
CDR3: CASSEVRWGTEAFF; DNA: TGTGCCAGCAGTGAAGTTCGCTGGGGAACTGAAGCTTTCTTT; D: NA; J: TRBJ1-1; V: TRBV6-1; size: NA
CDR3: CASSFQQGVNEKLFF; DNA: TGCGCCAGCAGCTTTCAACAGGGTGTCAATGAAAAACTGTTTTTT; D: NA; J: TRBJ1-4; V: TRBV5-1; size: NA
CDR3: CASSEYGTEPYEQYF; DNA: TGTGCCAGCAGTGAATATGGGACGGAGCCCTACGAGCAGTACTTC; D: NA; J: TRBJ2-7; V: TRBV25-1; size: once
CDR3: CASSLGQGGNQPQHF; DNA: TGTGCCAGTTCCCTTGGACAGGGAGGCAATCAGCCCCAGCATTTT; D: TRBD1; J: TRBJ1-5; V: TRBV18; size: NA
CDR3: CASEGHLGAGNTIYF; DNA: TGTGCCAGCGAAGGCCACCTTGGGGCTGGAAACACCATATATTTT; D: NA; J: TRBJ1-3; V: TRBV2; size: few
CDR3: CASSFYQETQYF; DNA: TGTGCCAGCAGCTTCTACCAAGAGACCCAGTACTTC; D: NA; J: TRBJ2-5; V: TRBV7-8; size: NA
CDR3: CASSQGGAGKNSRTEAFF; DNA: TGCGCCAGCAGCCAAGGTGGTGCAGGGAAAAATTCAAGGACTGAAGCTTTCTTT; D: NA; J: TRBJ1-1; V: TRBV4-1; size: few
CDR3: CASSYGLRDGYTF; DNA: TGTGCCAGCAGTTACGGGTTGCGGGACGGCTACACCTTC; D: NA; J: TRBJ1-2; V: TRBV6-5; size: NA
CDR3: CASRRDRGTTTEAFF; DNA: TGTGCCAGCAGGAGGGACAGGGGGACGACCACTGAAGCTTTCTTT; D: TRBD1; J: TRBJ1-1; V: TRBV6-5; size: NA
CDR3: CAITFEGGSYNEQFF; DNA: TGTGCTATCACTTTTGAGGGTGGCTCCTACAATGAGCAGTTCTTC; D: NA; J: TRBJ2-1; V: TRBV30; size: few
CDR3: CASSLSAGAENYGYTF; DNA: TGTGCCAGCAGCTTGTCTGCAGGGGCCGAAAACTATGGCTACACCTTC; D: NA; J: TRBJ1-2; V: TRBV5-4; size: NA
CDR3: CASSETDLRGGDTQYF; DNA: TGTGCCAGCAGTGAAACGGACCTACGGGGGGGGGATACGCAGTATTTT; D: TRBD2; J: TRBJ2-3; V: TRBV6-1; size: NA
CDR3: CASSSTGTVHTEAFF; DNA: TGTGCCAGCAGCTCAACCGGGACGGTACACACTGAAGCTTTCTTT; D: NA; J: TRBJ1-1; V: TRBV7-8; size: NA
CDR3: CAWGDRSGELFF; DNA: TGTGCCTGGGGTGACAGGTCTGGGGAGCTGTTTTTT; D: NA; J: TRBJ2-2; V: TRBV30; size: NA
CDR3: CASSARLNTQYF; DNA: TGTGCCAGCAGTGCTCGTTTAAATACGCAGTATTTT; D: NA; J: TRBJ2-3; V: TRBV6-6; size: NA
CDR3: CSAKTGEKLFF; DNA: TGCAGTGCAAAGACGGGGGAAAAACTGTTTTTT; D: NA; J: TRBJ1-4; V: TRBV20-1; size: few
CDR3: CASSLGLAGYNEQFF; DNA: TGTGCCAGCAGCTTGGGACTAGCCGGCTACAATGAGCAGTTCTTC; D: TRBD2; J: TRBJ2-1; V: TRBV5-4; size: NA
CDR3: CASSETGGSKETQYF; DNA: TGCGCCAGCAGTGAGACAGGGGGCTCTAAAGAGACCCAGTACTTC; D: TRBD1; J: TRBJ2-5; V: TRBV10-1; size: NA
CDR3: CASSLDRVNQPQHF; DNA: TGTGCCAGCAGCTTAGACAGGGTCAATCAGCCCCAGCATTTT; D: NA; J: TRBJ1-5; V: TRBV7-2; size: NA
CDR3: CASSLTEAETQYF; DNA: TGTGCCAGCAGTTTGACAGAAGCGGAGACCCAGTACTTC; D: NA; J: TRBJ2-5; V: TRBV28; size: NA
CDR3: CASSLAANTEAFF; DNA: TGTGCCAGCAGCTTGGCGGCGAACACTGAAGCTTTCTTT; D: NA; J: TRBJ1-1; V: TRBV5-6; size: NA
CDR3: CASSLASGAADGYTF; DNA: TGCGCCAGCAGCTTGGCCAGCGGGGCAGCGGATGGCTACACCTTC; D: NA; J: TRBJ1-2; V: TRBV5-1; size: once
CDR3: CASSPAGQGFQPQHF; DNA: TGCGCCAGCAGCCCCGCGGGACAGGGATTCCAGCCCCAGCATTTT; D: TRBD1; J: TRBJ1-5; V: TRBV5-1; size: NA
CDR3: CASSAGSKQPQHF; DNA: TGTGCCAGTAGTGCCGGATCTAAGCAGCCCCAGCATTTT; D: NA; J: TRBJ1-5; V: TRBV19; size: NA
CDR3: CASSLVVSGRDTQYF; DNA: TGCGCCAGCAGCCTGGTTGTTAGCGGGAGAGATACGCAGTATTTT; D: TRBD2; J: TRBJ2-3; V: TRBV5-1; size: NA
CDR3: CASSFAGTGGPYSNQPQHF; DNA: TGTGCCAGCAGCTTCGCCGGGACAGGGGGCCCTTATAGCAATCAGCCCCAGCATTTT; D: TRBD1; J: TRBJ1-5; V: TRBV5-5; size: NA
CDR3: CASRGQGNMNTEAFF; DNA: TGTGCCAGCAGAGGACAGGGGAATATGAACACTGAAGCTTTCTTT; D: TRBD1; J: TRBJ1-1; V: TRBV6-5; size: NA
CDR3: CASSQSRARGLGQPQHF; DNA: TGTGCCAGCAGCCAGTCCCGGGCCCGGGGGTTGGGTCAGCCCCAGCATTTT; D: NA; J: TRBJ1-5; V: TRBV27; size: NA
CDR3: CASSERATETQYF; DNA: TGTGCCAGCAGTGAGCGGGCTACGGAGACCCAGTACTTC; D: NA; J: TRBJ2-5; V: TRBV5-4; size: NA
CDR3: CAISEGLAAISYNEQFF; DNA: TGTGCCATCAGTGAAGGGCTGGCCGCGATCTCCTACAATGAGCAGTTCTTC; D: NA; J: TRBJ2-1; V: TRBV10-3; size: NA
CDR3: CASSLEGQTMNTEAFF; DNA: TGTGCCAGCAGCTTAGAAGGCCAGACGATGAACACTGAAGCTTTCTTT; D: NA; J: TRBJ1-1; V: TRBV7-8; size: once
CDR3: CASSLAGLQYTDTQYF; DNA: TGTGCCAGCAGTTTAGCGGGACTCCAGTACACAGATACGCAGTATTTT; D: TRBD2; J: TRBJ2-3; V: TRBV5-4; size: once
CDR3: CASLPRTGGFAEAFF; DNA: TGTGCCAGCCTTCCGCGGACAGGGGGGTTTGCTGAAGCTTTCTTT; D: TRBD1; J: TRBJ1-1; V: TRBV25-1; size: NA
CDR3: CASMGRTGGYTGELFF; DNA: TGTGCCAGTATGGGAAGGACAGGGGGCTATACCGGGGAGCTGTTTTTT; D: TRBD1; J: TRBJ2-2; V: TRBV19; size: NA
CDR3: CASGDARYWTGANVLTF; DNA: TGCGCCAGCGGGGACGCCCGATATTGGACTGGGGCCAACGTCCTGACTTTC; D: NA; J: TRBJ2-6; V: TRBV5-1; size: NA
CDR3: CASSQSLAGVGEQYF; DNA: TGTGCCAGCAGTCAATCTCTAGCGGGAGTTGGTGAGCAGTACTTC; D: TRBD2; J: TRBJ2-7; V: TRBV2; size: NA
CDR3: CASSLAPGQGNEKLFF; DNA: TGCGCCAGCAGCTTGGCCCCGGGACAGGGTAATGAAAAACTGTTTTTT; D: TRBD1; J: TRBJ1-4; V: TRBV5-1; size: NA
CDR3: CASSQDRRAGGAETQYF; DNA: TGTGCCAGCAGCCAAGACCGAAGGGCGGGGGGTGCTGAGACCCAGTACTTC; D: TRBD2; J: TRBJ2-5; V: TRBV4-2; size: NA
CDR3: CASSLASERAEAFF; DNA: TGCGCCAGCAGCTTGGCCTCGGAAAGGGCTGAAGCTTTCTTT; D: NA; J: TRBJ1-1; V: TRBV5-1; size: NA
CDR3: CAIRRGSGADTQYF; DNA: TGTGCCATCCGGCGGGGATCCGGGGCAGATACGCAGTATTTT; D: NA; J: TRBJ2-3; V: TRBV10-3; size: NA
CDR3: CASSSYRGPNEQYF; DNA: TGTGCCAGCAGCTCCTACAGGGGGCCCAACGAGCAGTACTTC; D: TRBD1; J: TRBJ2-7; V: TRBV7-9; size: NA
CDR3: CASSIGGRGDTQYF; DNA: TGTGCCAGTAGTATTGGTGGGAGGGGTGATACGCAGTATTTT; D: TRBD2; J: TRBJ2-3; V: TRBV19; size: once
CDR3: CASSYNGLDEQFF; DNA: TGTGCCAGCAGTTATAACGGCCTGGATGAGCAGTTCTTC; D: NA; J: TRBJ2-1; V: TRBV6-5; size: NA
CDR3: CAISDSDRVHGYTF; DNA: TGTGCCATCAGTGATTCCGACAGGGTGCATGGCTACACCTTC; D: TRBD1; J: TRBJ1-2; V: TRBV10-3; size: NA
CDR3: CSVGVRGEKLFF; DNA: TGCAGCGTTGGGGTTAGGGGTGAAAAACTGTTTTTT; D: NA; J: TRBJ1-4; V: TRBV29-1; size: NA
CDR3: CASGSGDTQYF; DNA: TGTGCTAGTGGTTCCGGAGATACGCAGTATTTT; D: NA; J: TRBJ2-3; V: TRBV12-5; size: NA
CDR3: CASSLLGNSNQPQHF; DNA: TGTGCCAGCAGCTTATTGGGAAATAGCAATCAGCCCCAGCATTTT; D: NA; J: TRBJ1-5; V: TRBV7-9; size: NA
CDR3: CASSLSDRATDGYTF; DNA: TGTGCCAGCAGCTTATCGGACAGGGCGACCGATGGCTACACCTTC; D: TRBD1; J: TRBJ1-2; V: TRBV7-9; size: NA